One T cell receptor beta chain is described in this entry. The antigen is unknown. The record originates from a study of response to subunit inactivated influenza vaccine. Study results and limitations: The authors proposed limited new T cell recruitment per seasonal influenza vaccination.

Via MiXCR, TCRdb re-called the RT-PCR reads, giving one row per CDR3 protein. The sample yields roughly 780,000 distinct CDR3 sequences, under 20% seen once. The CDR3 sequence is 15 residues long. CDR1 and CDR2 from the germline V gene are KGHDR and SFDVKD. The V gene end was trimmed by 7 bases and the J gene end by 4 bases; junction bases not matched to a gene: 9. The TCR comes from a man between 45 and 60 years old who received an inactivated influenza vaccine. V usage is TRBV24-1 and J usage is TRBJ2-5; TRBD1 matches at 9 bases. Sequencing was performed on PBMCs from blood, taken more than 4 days after vaccination. CDR3 sequence (DNA): TGTGCCACCAGCGACACCGGGACAGGGAGAGAGACCCAGTACTTC. The encoded protein is CATSDTGTGRETQYF.